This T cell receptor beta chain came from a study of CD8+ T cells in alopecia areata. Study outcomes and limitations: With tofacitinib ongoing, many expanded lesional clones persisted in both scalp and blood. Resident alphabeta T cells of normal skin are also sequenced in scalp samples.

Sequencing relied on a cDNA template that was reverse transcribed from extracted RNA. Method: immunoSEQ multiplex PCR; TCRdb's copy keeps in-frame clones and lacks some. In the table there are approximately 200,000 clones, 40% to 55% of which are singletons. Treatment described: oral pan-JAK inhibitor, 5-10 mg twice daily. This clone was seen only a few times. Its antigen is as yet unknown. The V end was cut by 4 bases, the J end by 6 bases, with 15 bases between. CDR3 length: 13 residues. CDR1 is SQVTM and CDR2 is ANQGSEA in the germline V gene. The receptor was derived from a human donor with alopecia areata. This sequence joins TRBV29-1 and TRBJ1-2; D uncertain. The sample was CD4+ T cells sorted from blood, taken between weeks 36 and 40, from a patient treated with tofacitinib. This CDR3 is CSVGDPGIDGYTF. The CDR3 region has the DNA TGCAGCGTTGGTGACCCCGGAATCGATGGCTACACCTTC.